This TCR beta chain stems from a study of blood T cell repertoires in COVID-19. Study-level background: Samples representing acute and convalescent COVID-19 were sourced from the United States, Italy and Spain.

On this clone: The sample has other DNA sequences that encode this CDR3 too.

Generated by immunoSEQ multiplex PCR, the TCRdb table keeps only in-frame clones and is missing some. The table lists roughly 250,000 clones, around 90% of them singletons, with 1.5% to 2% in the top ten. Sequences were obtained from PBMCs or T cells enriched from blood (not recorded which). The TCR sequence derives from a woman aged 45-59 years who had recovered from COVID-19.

The CDR3 nucleotides read TGTGCCAGCAGTTTAGGGCACACTGAAGCTTTCTTT. Residues: CASSLGHTEAFF. The genes are TRBV28 and TRBJ1-1; D is unresolved. There are 12 residues in the CDR3. CDR1 is MDHEN and CDR2 is SYDVKM in the germline V gene. V lost 2 bases, J lost 3 bases, and 4 bases lay in between.